This T cell receptor (beta chain) was captured in a study of a mutant IDH1 vaccine in newly diagnosed glioma. CDR1 and CDR2 (germline): KGHSH, LQKENI. V shed 0 bases and J shed 0 bases, with 9 bases lying between them. CDR3 length equals 15 residues. Stated time point: baseline, week 1 (first vaccination visit). Treatment described: pre-vaccination baseline after standard-of-care therapy. Donors had new WHO grade 3 or 4 IDH1-mutant, ATRX-lost astrocytomas. Assay: immunoSEQ multiplex PCR; the TCRdb copy retains only in-frame clones and omits some. Found here are about 34,000 clones, more than 70% of them singletons; the top ten hold roughly 9%.

The receptor was derived from a man between 50 and 59 years old with glioma. Some clones in this sample may be carry-over from other donors' samples. V and J are TRBV18 and TRBJ2-7; the D gene is possibly TRBD1 (6 bases). Sample: peripheral blood mononuclear cells (PBMCs), taken from a glioma patient treated with radiotherapy, temozolomide or both. CDR3 protein: CASSPPGRGSYEQYF. CDR3 nucleotide sequence: TGTGCCAGCTCACCACCGGGCAGGGGCTCCTACGAGCAGTACTTC.